Listed here are 27 T cell receptor beta chains from one sample, sequenced in a study of blood T cell repertoires in COVID-19. Data came from immunoSEQ multiplex PCR; TCRdb stores just in-frame clones and leaves some out. The sample holds about 120,000 clones, around 74% seen once. What was sequenced was peripheral blood. These receptors were obtained from a woman aged 55-69 years with acute or convalescent COVID-19.

The chain joins TRBV6-1 to TRBJ2-3; TRBD2 aligns across 8 bases. The CDR3 loop spans 17 amino acids. CDR1 is MNHNS, CDR2 SASEGT, per germline. With 2 bases clipped from V and 0 bases from J, the junction kept 7 bases outside the gene matches. As DNA, the CDR3 is TGTGCCAGCAGTGAAAGAATTAGCGGGGCGAGCACAGATACGCAGTATTTT. Its protein product is CASSERISGASTDTQYF.

This clone was observed a single time. The chain links TRBV2 to TRBJ1-1; perhaps TRBD1 as D (6 bases). The germline V and J ends were trimmed by 2 bases and 7 bases, with 20 bases remaining between them. Germline loops: CDR1 SNHLY, CDR2 FYNNEI. This CDR3 has 16 amino acids. CDR3 sequence: CASSESGGGSWGEAFF. Here the CDR3 DNA reads TGTGCCAGCAGTGAATCCGGCGGGGGCTCCTGGGGTGAAGCTTTCTTT. The full variable domain, rest sourced from reference TRBV2 and TRBJ1-1, is EPEVTQTPSHQVTQMGQEVILRCVPISNHLYFYWYRQILGQKVEFLVSFYNNEISEKSEIFDDQFSVERPDGSNFTLKIRSTKLEDSAMYFCASSESGGGSWGEAFFGQGTRLTVV.

The chain has TRBV9 and TRBJ2-7, with D unresolved. Germline V gives CDR1 SGDLS, CDR2 YYNGEE. Trimming pared 2 bases from V and 2 bases from J, leaving 14 bases between. The CDR3 runs to 15 residues. The CDR3 DNA reads TGTGCCAGCAGCGTTGTAGAGCTGAGGCCCTACGAGCAGTACTTC. Encoded protein: CASSVVELRPYEQYF.

The chain recombines TRBV19 with TRBJ2-3; D remains unclear. There are 14 residues in the CDR3. Between the trimmed V and J ends, which lost 5 bases and 2 bases, there was a span of 11 bases. Germline V gene lookup returns CDR1 LNHDA and CDR2 SQIVND (reference sequence). The CDR3 spells CASSPSGATDTQYF. CDR3 bases: TGTGCCAGTAGTCCGTCCGGTGCCACAGATACGCAGTATTTT.

This clone has only a few counts. The chain recombines TRBV4-1 with TRBJ2-5, with 11 positions matching TRBD1. Unmatched junction bases numbered 4, after V lost 3 bases and J lost 4 bases. Germline assignment: CDR1 MGHRA and CDR2 YSYEKL. This CDR3 spans 15 amino acids. The CDR3 DNA is TGCGCCAGCAGCCAGGGCGGGACAGGGGGAGAGACCCAGTACTTC. Protein product: CASSQGGTGGETQYF.

The chain couples TRBV10-3 to TRBJ1-1; D remains unclear. V lost 2 bases to trimming and J lost 4 bases, with 5 bases between them. The CDR3 covers 12 residues. Per the germline V gene, CDR1 is ENHRY and CDR2 is SYGVKD. The CDR3 DNA sequence: TGTGCCATCAGTGAGACTTCCACTGAAGCTTTCTTT. This gives the protein CAISETSTEAFF.

The V gene is TRBV29-1, the J gene TRBJ1-2; a weak D match, TRBD1 (6 bases). Per germline, CDR1 SQVTM and CDR2 ANQGSEA. The CDR3 sequence is 11 residues long. CDR3 region: CSAGTQYGYTF. The CDR3 coding sequence is TGCAGTGCCGGGACACAGTATGGCTACACCTTC. The full variable domain, completed using reference TRBV29-1 and TRBJ1-2, is SAVISQKPSRDICQRGTSLTIQCQVDSQVTMMFWYRQQPGQSLTLIATANQGSEATYESGFVIDKFPISRPNLTFSTLTVSNMSPEDSSIYLCSAGTQYGYTFGSGTRLTVV.

In DNA, the CDR3 is TGTGCCAGCAGCGCTCAGGGGGCGTCTAATGAAAAACTGTTTTTT. It specifies CASSAQGASNEKLFF. The chain employs TRBV7-9 and TRBJ1-4; 8 bases line up with TRBD1. The CDR3 is made up of 15 amino acids. Germline V gene data show CDR1 as SEHNR and CDR2 as FQNEAQ (reference sequence). Trimming removed 5 bases from V and 3 bases from J; junction bases left unmatched: 5.

The chain is built from TRBV7-2 and TRBJ2-3; maybe TRBD2 (6 bases). Trimming pared 5 bases from V and 2 bases from J, leaving 17 bases between. This CDR3 spans 16 amino acids. Germline CDR1 is SGHTA and CDR2 is FQGNSA. In nucleotides, the CDR3 is TGTGCCAGCAGCCACCAGTTGGGGGGACTCACAGATACGCAGTATTTT. Its translation is CASSHQLGGLTDTQYF.

The chain's CDR3 is CASSEDRTYEQYF. CDR3 in DNA: TGTGCCAGCAGTGAAGACAGGACCTACGAGCAGTACTTC. The chain joins TRBV2 to TRBJ2-7; tentative D call: TRBD1 (5 bases). Germline V gives CDR1 SNHLY, CDR2 FYNNEI. The CDR3 extends over 13 amino acids. V lost 1 base and J lost 2, with 6 bases in between.

This clone showed up just once. This rearrangement joins TRBV29-1 to TRBJ1-4; 8 bases fit TRBD1. J lost 2 bases, V lost 7 bases, and 6 bases had no gene match. Germline lookup yields CDR1 SQVTM and CDR2 ANQGSEA. This CDR3 region has 14 residues. CDR3 sequence: CSARTGRTNEKLFF. The DNA of the CDR3 is TGCAGCGCCAGGACAGGGAGGACTAATGAAAAACTGTTTTTT.

This rearrangement joins TRBV29-1 to TRBJ2-7, with D maybe TRBD2 (5 bases). CDR1 and CDR2 (germline): SQVTM, ANQGSEA. The CDR3 is made up of 13 amino acids. V was cut by 1 base and J by 5 bases, with 12 bases left in between. CDR3 region: CSVEGTGNHEQYF. The CDR3, as DNA: TGCAGCGTTGAAGGGACTGGGAACCACGAGCAGTACTTC.

This clone has at least ten counts. For the CDR3, the DNA is TGTGCCAGCTCACCTACGACACTTTCTAATGAAAAACTGTTTTTT. This gives the protein CASSPTTLSNEKLFF. The chain uses TRBV18 and TRBJ1-4; no definite D call. This CDR3 has 15 residues. Trimming pared 3 bases from V and 3 bases from J, leaving 11 bases between. Germline values: CDR1 KGHSH, CDR2 LQKENI.

There are a few counts of this clone. At one end, the junction sequence differs from germline, possibly due to a read error. The V and J genes are TRBV9 and TRBJ1-6, with 8 bases lining up with TRBD1. CDR1 is SGDLS, CDR2 YYNGEE, per germline. This CDR3 has 15 residues. The CDR3 DNA reads TGTGCCAGTTCGGCGACAGGGGATTATAGTTCACCCCTCCACTTT. Translation gives CASSATGDYSSPLHF.

This clone was detected once. This sequence joins TRBV6-5 and TRBJ1-1, with TRBD1 matching 8 bases. Trimming cost V 6 bases and J 7 bases; bases outside gene matches: 7. The CDR3 consists of 13 residues. The germline V gene encodes CDR1 MNHEY and CDR2 SVGAGI. The CDR3 sequence: CASSPPGQVEAFF. The CDR3, as DNA: TGTGCCAGCAGCCCCCCGGGACAGGTTGAAGCTTTCTTT.

This clone was found a few times. This chain links TRBV19 with TRBJ2-7; a weak D match, TRBD1 (5 bases). Per the germline V gene, CDR1 is LNHDA and CDR2 is SQIVND (reference sequence). Trimming took 6 bases from V and 4 from J, leaving 13 bases between them. The CDR3 length is 13 residues. The CDR3 reads CASSKGNQYEQYF. The CDR3 coding sequence is TGTGCCAGTAGCAAGGGGAATCAGTACGAGCAGTACTTC. Full variable domain (rest looked up from reference TRBV19 and TRBJ2-7): DGGITQSPKYLFRKEGQNVTLSCEQNLNHDAMYWYRQDPGQGLRLIYYSQIVNDFQKGDIAEGYSVSREKKESFPLTVTSAQKNPTAFYLCASSKGNQYEQYFGPGTRLTVT.

The rearrangement uses TRBV5-1 and TRBJ1-4, with 7 nucleotides matching TRBD1. V lost 4 bases and J lost 7; bases outside the gene matches: 10. Germline CDR1 and CDR2: SGHRS and YFSETQ. The CDR3 runs 15 residues. CDR3 residues: CASSPEQGRTEKLFF. CDR3 DNA: TGCGCCAGCAGCCCCGAACAGGGGAGGACTGAAAAACTGTTTTTT.

This clone was found a few times. This chain uses TRBV7-3 with TRBJ2-5; TRBD2 aligns across 9 bases. Trimming removed 0 bases from V and 4 bases from J; junction bases left unmatched: 6. CDR3 size: 16 residues. Germline V gene lookup returns CDR1 SGHTA and CDR2 FQGTGA. CDR3 in DNA: TGTGCCAGCAGCTTAACTGCGGCGGGGGGGCGAGAGACCCAGTACTTC. It codes for CASSLTAAGGRETQYF.

This sequence joins TRBV30 and TRBJ2-6, with D hard to call. The CDR3 loop spans 15 amino acids. Germline V lookup: CDR1 GTSNPN, CDR2 SVGIG (reference sequence). V was pared by 2 bases and J by 0 bases, with 8 bases between. CDR3 sequence: CAWSTPYSGANVLTF. CDR3 DNA: TGTGCCTGGAGTACACCGTACTCTGGGGCCAACGTCCTGACTTTC.

V is TRBV2 and J is TRBJ1-3; D is unclear. Germline V gives CDR1 SNHLY, CDR2 FYNNEI. The germline V and J ends were trimmed by 3 bases and 4 bases, with 4 bases remaining between them. The CDR3 is 12 amino acids. The CDR3 coding sequence is TGTGCCAGCAGTGATAGCGGAAACACCATATATTTT. Translating gives CASSDSGNTIYF.

This sequence joins TRBV2 and TRBJ1-4; D may be TRBD1 (5 bases). V lost 6 bases, J lost 4 bases, and 12 bases lay in between. CDR1 and CDR2 (germline): SNHLY, FYNNEI. This CDR3 spans 14 amino acids. The CDR3 loop is CASRLDSFNEKLFF. The CDR3 nucleotides read TGTGCCAGCAGACTTGACAGCTTTAATGAAAAACTGTTTTTT.

This rearrangement joins TRBV27 to TRBJ2-7; D might be TRBD1 (6 bases). The CDR3 is 11 residues long. V lost 11 bases, J lost 6 bases, and 14 bases lay in between. From germline, CDR1 is MNHEY and CDR2 SMNVEV (reference sequence). In DNA, the CDR3 is TGTGCCCGACACAGGGCGTCCGAGCAGTACTTC. Its protein is CARHRASEQYF.

This clone was found many times. This sequence joins TRBV7-6 and TRBJ2-7, with 9 bases that match TRBD1. This CDR3 region has 15 residues. The trim removed 4 bases at V and 2 bases at J, leaving 6 bases unmatched. Germline loops: CDR1 SGHVS, CDR2 FNYEAQ. CDR3 amino acids: CASSSYRDRAYEQYF. The DNA of the CDR3 is TGTGCCAGCAGCTCATACCGGGACAGGGCCTACGAGCAGTACTTC.

The chain uses TRBV27 and TRBJ1-6, with D maybe TRBD1 (6 bases). Trimming stripped 5 bases from V and 9 bases from J, with 17 bases between. Germline CDR1 reads MNHEY; CDR2 reads SMNVEV (reference sequence). This CDR3 region has 15 residues. The CDR3 loop reads CASSADSPPFSPLHF. The CDR3 DNA reads as TGTGCCAGCAGTGCGGACAGTCCCCCTTTTTCACCCCTCCACTTT.

V is TRBV19 and J is TRBJ2-5, with 11 bases fitting TRBD1. Germline CDR1 LNHDA, CDR2 SQIVND (reference sequence). Trimming at V came to 9 bases and at J to 5 bases, leaving 5 bases not matched to a gene. This CDR3 is built from 13 residues. Here the CDR3 DNA reads TGTGCCAGACCGGGACAGGGGGTCGAGACCCAGTACTTC. Its protein product is CARPGQGVETQYF.

The chain is built from TRBV3-1 (or the pseudogene TRBV3-2) and TRBJ2-2; 8 bases fit TRBD2. V dropped 5 bases and J dropped 2; count of bases not matched to a gene: 1. The CDR3 runs 14 residues. Germline V gene data show CDR1 as LGHDT and CDR2 as YNNKEL (reference sequence). For the CDR3, the DNA is TGTGCCAGCAGCGGGACTAGTAACACCGGGGAGCTGTTTTTT. Encoded protein: CASSGTSNTGELFF.

This clone was recorded a few times. The genes are TRBV6-5 and TRBJ1-1, with D maybe TRBD1 (5 bases). Per germline, CDR1 MNHEY and CDR2 SVGAGI. This CDR3 region has 16 residues. Trimming took 2 bases from V and 2 from J, leaving 15 bases between them. CDR3 nucleotides: TGTGCCAGCAGTTACGATCTGGGACTGCTTAACACTGAAGCTTTCTTT. Protein sequence: CASSYDLGLLNTEAFF.